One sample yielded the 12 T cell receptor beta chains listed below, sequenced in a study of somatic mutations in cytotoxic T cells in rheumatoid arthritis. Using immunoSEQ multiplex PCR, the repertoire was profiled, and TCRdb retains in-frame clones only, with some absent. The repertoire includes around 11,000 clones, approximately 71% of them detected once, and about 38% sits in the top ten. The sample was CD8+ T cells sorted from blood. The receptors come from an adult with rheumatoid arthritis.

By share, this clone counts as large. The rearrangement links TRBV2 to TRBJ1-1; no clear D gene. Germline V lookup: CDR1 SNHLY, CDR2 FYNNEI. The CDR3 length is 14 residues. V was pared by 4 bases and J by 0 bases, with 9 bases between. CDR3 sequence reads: CASSAEIMNTEAFF. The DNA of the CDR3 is TGTGCCAGCAGTGCAGAGATCATGAACACTGAAGCTTTCTTT. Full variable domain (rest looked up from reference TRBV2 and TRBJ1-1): EPEVTQTPSHQVTQMGQEVILRCVPISNHLYFYWYRQILGQKVEFLVSFYNNEISEKSEIFDDQFSVERPDGSNFTLKIRSTKLEDSAMYFCASSAEIMNTEAFFGQGTRLTVV.

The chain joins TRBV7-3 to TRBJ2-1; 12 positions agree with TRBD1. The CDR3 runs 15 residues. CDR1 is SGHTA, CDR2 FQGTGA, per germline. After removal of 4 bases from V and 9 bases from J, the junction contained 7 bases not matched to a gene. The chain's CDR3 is CASSSGTGGPSEQFF. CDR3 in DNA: TGTGCCAGCAGCTCAGGGACAGGGGGCCCCTCTGAGCAGTTCTTC.

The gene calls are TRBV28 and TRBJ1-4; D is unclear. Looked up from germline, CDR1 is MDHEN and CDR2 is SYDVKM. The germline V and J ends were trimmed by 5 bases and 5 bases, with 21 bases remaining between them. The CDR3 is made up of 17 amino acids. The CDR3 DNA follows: TGTGCCAGCAGTCCCCCCCCCGGGGAGGTGATAAATGAAAAACTGTTTTTT. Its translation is CASSPPPGEVINEKLFF.

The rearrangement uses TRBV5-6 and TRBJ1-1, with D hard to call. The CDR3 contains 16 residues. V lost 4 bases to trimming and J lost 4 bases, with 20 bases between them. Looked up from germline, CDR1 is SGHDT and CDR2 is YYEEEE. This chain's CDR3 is CASSPRVGFGGTEAFF. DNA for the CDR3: TGTGCCAGCAGCCCCCGCGTGGGGTTTGGCGGCACTGAAGCTTTCTTT.

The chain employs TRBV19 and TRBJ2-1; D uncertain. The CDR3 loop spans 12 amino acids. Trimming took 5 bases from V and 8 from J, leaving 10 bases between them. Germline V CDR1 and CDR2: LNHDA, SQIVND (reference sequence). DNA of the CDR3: TGTGCCAGTAGTGAAGTCGTGGATGAGCAGTTCTTC. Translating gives CASSEVVDEQFF.

Here the CDR3 DNA reads TGTGCCAGCAGGGAGGGACAGGGGGTCAACAATGAGCAGTTCTTC. This gives the protein CASREGQGVNNEQFF. The chain employs TRBV2 and TRBJ2-1, with TRBD1 identical over 11 bases. From germline, CDR1 is SNHLY and CDR2 FYNNEI. This CDR3 contains 15 residues. Trimming removed 6 bases from V and 5 bases from J; junction bases left unmatched: 6.

This CDR3 reads CARERWDRGDTEAFF. The CDR3 DNA reads as TGTGCCAGAGAAAGGTGGGACAGGGGGGACACTGAAGCTTTCTTT. V usage is TRBV19 and J usage is TRBJ1-1; 11 nucleotides agree with TRBD1. Trimming cost V 9 bases and J 3 bases; bases outside gene matches: 9. Germline-derived CDR1 and CDR2 are LNHDA and SQIVND (reference sequence). This CDR3 is built from 15 residues.

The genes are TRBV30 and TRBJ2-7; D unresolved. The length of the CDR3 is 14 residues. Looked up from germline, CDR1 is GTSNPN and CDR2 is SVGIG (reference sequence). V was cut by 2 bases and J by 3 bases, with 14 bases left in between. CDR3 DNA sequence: TGTGCCTGGAGTCCAGGCCTAATCGTCTACGAGCAGTACTTC. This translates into CAWSPGLIVYEQYF.

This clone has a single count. Here the CDR3 reads CASRPMGTGELFF. In DNA, the CDR3 is TGTGCCAGCAGACCGATGGGCACCGGGGAGCTGTTTTTT. This chain connects TRBV7-9 to TRBJ2-2, with unresolved D. Germline V lookup: CDR1 SEHNR, CDR2 FQNEAQ (reference sequence). V lost 6 bases, J lost 4 bases, and 9 bases lay in between. CDR3 length: 13 amino acids.

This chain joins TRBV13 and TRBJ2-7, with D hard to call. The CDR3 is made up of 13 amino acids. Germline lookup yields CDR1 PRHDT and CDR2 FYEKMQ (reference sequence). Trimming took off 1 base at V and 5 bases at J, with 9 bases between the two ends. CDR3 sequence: CASSLESGHEQYF. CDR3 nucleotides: TGTGCCAGCAGCTTAGAGTCCGGGCACGAGCAGTACTTC. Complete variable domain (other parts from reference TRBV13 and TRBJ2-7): AAGVIQSPRHLIKEKRETATLKCYPIPRHDTVYWYQQGPGQDPQFLISFYEKMQSDKGSIPDRFSAQQFSDYHSELNMSSLELGDSALYFCASSLESGHEQYFGPGTRLTVT.

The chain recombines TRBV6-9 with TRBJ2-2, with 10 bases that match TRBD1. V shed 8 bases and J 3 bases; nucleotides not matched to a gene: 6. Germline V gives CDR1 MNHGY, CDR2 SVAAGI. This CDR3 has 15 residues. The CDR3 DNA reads TGTGCCAGCTATGGGACAGGGGTCGACACCGGGGAGCTGTTTTTT. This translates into CASYGTGVDTGELFF.

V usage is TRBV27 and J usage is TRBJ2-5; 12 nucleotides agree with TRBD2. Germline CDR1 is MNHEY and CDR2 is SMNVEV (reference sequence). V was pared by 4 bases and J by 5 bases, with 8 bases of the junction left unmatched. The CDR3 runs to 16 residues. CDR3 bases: TGTGCCAGCAGTTATCTCCTAGCGGGGGGGCCCGAGACCCAGTACTTC. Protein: CASSYLLAGGPETQYF.